Listed below are T cell receptor beta chains from one sample, sequenced in a study of neurological immune-mediated disorders. In TCRdb, the 5' RACE reads were re-called with MiXCR into one record per CDR3 protein. The sample contains fewer than 85,000 distinct CDR3 sequences, about 15% of which appear only once. Sample: PBMCs. The source is a woman aged 40 to 55 in good health. The CDR3 runs from the conserved cysteine through the conserved F or W. A D gene is named only where the DNA matches it firmly. Some rows mark clone size as missing; the rest say once, few, many or name a class of expanded clone.

J gene: TRBJ1-6
clone size: many
V gene: TRBV27
D gene: NA
CDR3 DNA: TGTGCCAGCAGTCCGACAGACTATCTGAGCTCCTATAATTCACCCCTCCACTTT
CDR3 protein: CASSPTDYLSSYNSPLHF

J gene: TRBJ1-5
clone size: NA
V gene: TRBV7-8
D gene: NA
CDR3 DNA: TGTGCCAGCAGCCGGGACAAGTCCTTTTATAGCAATCAGCCCCAGCATTTT
CDR3 protein: CASSRDKSFYSNQPQHF

J gene: TRBJ2-3
clone size: many
V gene: TRBV20-1
D gene: TRBD2
CDR3 DNA: TGCAGTGCTAGGGCGCGGGGGGGCGACACAGATACGCAGTATTTT
CDR3 protein: CSARARGGDTDTQYF

J gene: TRBJ2-3
clone size: many
V gene: TRBV27
D gene: NA
CDR3 DNA: TGTGCCAGCAGTTCCTGGTCGGGCACAGATACGCAGTATTTT
CDR3 protein: CASSSWSGTDTQYF

J gene: TRBJ2-3
clone size: many
V gene: TRBV4-1
D gene: NA
CDR3 DNA: TGCGCCAGCACCAACATTGGTAAGGGGCCAGATACGCAGTATTTT
CDR3 protein: CASTNIGKGPDTQYF

J gene: TRBJ2-5
clone size: many
V gene: TRBV5-1
D gene: TRBD1
CDR3 DNA: TGCGCCAGCAGCTTGGAGGACAGGGAAGAGACCCAGTACTTC
CDR3 protein: CASSLEDREETQYF

J gene: TRBJ1-1
clone size: once
V gene: TRBV19
D gene: NA
CDR3 DNA: TGTGCCAGTAGCTTTAGGGGGGCCGTCACTGAAGCTTTCTTT
CDR3 protein: CASSFRGAVTEAFF

J gene: TRBJ1-4
clone size: many
V gene: TRBV7-2
D gene: TRBD1
CDR3 DNA: TGTGCCAGCAGCCGCCGACAGGGTACTAATGAAAAACTGTTTTTT
CDR3 protein: CASSRRQGTNEKLFF

J gene: TRBJ2-1
clone size: many
V gene: TRBV7-2
D gene: NA
CDR3 DNA: TGTGCCAGCATCATCTACAATGAGCAGTTCTTC
CDR3 protein: CASIIYNEQFF

J gene: TRBJ2-3
clone size: many
V gene: TRBV7-2
D gene: NA
CDR3 DNA: TGTGCCAGCAGCTTAGGGGGGCGCACAGATACGCAGTATTTT
CDR3 protein: CASSLGGRTDTQYF

J gene: TRBJ2-2
clone size: many
V gene: TRBV20-1
D gene: NA
CDR3 DNA: TGCAGTGCTAGAGAAGGGTGGGAGCTGTTTTTT
CDR3 protein: CSAREGWELFF

J gene: TRBJ1-1
clone size: many
V gene: TRBV20-1
D gene: NA
CDR3 DNA: TGCAGTGCTAGAAGCGGCGGCTCTATGAACACTGAAGCTTTCTTT
CDR3 protein: CSARSGGSMNTEAFF

J gene: TRBJ2-5
clone size: NA
V gene: TRBV6-2/TRBV6-3
D gene: NA
CDR3 DNA: TGTGCCAGCGGGGCGGGCAAAGAGACCCAGTACTTC
CDR3 protein: CASGAGKETQYF

J gene: TRBJ2-7
clone size: NA
V gene: TRBV3-1
D gene: TRBD2
CDR3 DNA: TGTGCCAGCAGCCAAGATGGTAGCGGGAGGGCTGGCGAGCAGTACTTC
CDR3 protein: CASSQDGSGRAGEQYF

J gene: TRBJ2-5
clone size: many
V gene: TRBV18
D gene: NA
CDR3 DNA: TGTGCCAGCTCACCTTTTAATGGCGGGGAAGAGACCCAGTACTTC
CDR3 protein: CASSPFNGGEETQYF

J gene: TRBJ2-1
clone size: many
V gene: TRBV20-1
D gene: NA
CDR3 DNA: TGCAGTGCTAGAAGCCCAACCAGTGAGCAGTTCTTC
CDR3 protein: CSARSPTSEQFF

J gene: TRBJ1-4
clone size: many
V gene: TRBV5-1
D gene: NA
CDR3 DNA: TGCGCCAGCAGCGGGACACGGATTAATGAAAAACTGTTTTTT
CDR3 protein: CASSGTRINEKLFF

J gene: TRBJ2-1
clone size: many
V gene: TRBV6-2/TRBV6-3
D gene: TRBD2
CDR3 DNA: TGTGCCAGCAGTTACAGTAGGGGAGCGGGGCCCCATGAGCAGTTCTTC
CDR3 protein: CASSYSRGAGPHEQFF

J gene: TRBJ2-7
clone size: NA
V gene: TRBV25-1
D gene: NA
CDR3 DNA: TGTGCCAGCAGTGAAACAGAGGCAACCTACGAGCAGTACTTC
CDR3 protein: CASSETEATYEQYF

J gene: TRBJ2-5
clone size: NA
V gene: TRBV5-1
D gene: TRBD2
CDR3 DNA: TGCGCCAGCAGCTTTGTAGCGGGGGCGAGAAAGACCCAGTACTTC
CDR3 protein: CASSFVAGARKTQYF